The 4 T cell receptor beta chains given below trace back to one sample, sequenced in a study of human T cells and chemical hapten exposure (dated by TCRdb to 2020 to 2022). Receptors were amplified or captured by RACE. The sample was run on a NextSeq 500. Using fastp at Q25 and MiXCR, TCRdb reprocessed the public reads and kept productive beta chains. Identical CDR3 protein sequences are pooled into one entry, listed with their most common genes and DNA. The sample table shows around 300,000 distinct CDR3 sequences, and around 7% are seen once. The top ten clonotypes cover more than 1% of the sample. What this sample's time point label stands for: pre-sensitization, week 0. The treatment or condition label, as the study defines it: therapeutic diphenylcyclopropenone sensitization with weekly scalp DPC. The material sequenced was whole blood, taken in connection with sensitization to the hapten diphenylcyclopropenone (DPC). The receptors were gathered from a man between 18 and 35 years old with alopecia areata. Some clones in this sample may be carry-over from other donors' samples.

This clonotype was picked up a small number of times. The genes are TRBV25-1 and TRBJ1-2; TRBD1 agrees at 8 bases. The CDR3 length is 14 residues. Germline lookup yields CDR1 MGHDK and CDR2 SYGVNS. J was trimmed by 3 bases and V by 4 bases; bases with no gene match: 4. For the CDR3, the DNA is TGTGCCAGCAGTGTTCCGGGACAGGACTATGGCTACACCTTC. Translated: CASSVPGQDYGYTF.

The rearrangement uses TRBV28 and TRBJ1-4; 7 bases line up with TRBD1. V was pared by 7 bases and J by 7 bases, with 12 bases of the junction left unmatched. Germline CDR1 and CDR2: MDHEN and SYDVKM. This CDR3 spans 15 amino acids. DNA of the CDR3: TGTGCCAGCAATGGTCGTCAGGGGGGCATTGAAAAACTGTTTTTT. It yields the protein CASNGRQGGIEKLFF.

The sample holds many counts of this clonotype. In nucleotides, the CDR3 is TGTGCCAGCAGCCAAGGTTGGTTTTCCGGGACTAGCGGGGGCGATAGCTCCTACAATGAGCAGTTCTTC. Translation gives CASSQGWFSGTSGGDSSYNEQFF. The chain employs TRBV14 and TRBJ2-1; 14 positions agree with TRBD2. The CDR3 covers 23 residues. Germline trimming cut 1 base from V and 0 bases from J; bases unmatched to any gene: 17. Per the germline V gene, CDR1 is SGHDN and CDR2 is FVKESK.

This clonotype was seen a few times. The rearrangement joins TRBV10-3 to TRBJ1-1, with D perhaps matching TRBD1 (6 bases). Trimming cost V 3 bases and J 8 bases, with 13 bases left between them. CDR3 length equals 13 residues. Germline CDR1 and CDR2: ENHRY and SYGVKD. CDR3 bases: TGTGCCATCAGTGAACCGGGACACCTCGAAGCTTTCTTT. Encoded protein: CAISEPGHLEAFF.